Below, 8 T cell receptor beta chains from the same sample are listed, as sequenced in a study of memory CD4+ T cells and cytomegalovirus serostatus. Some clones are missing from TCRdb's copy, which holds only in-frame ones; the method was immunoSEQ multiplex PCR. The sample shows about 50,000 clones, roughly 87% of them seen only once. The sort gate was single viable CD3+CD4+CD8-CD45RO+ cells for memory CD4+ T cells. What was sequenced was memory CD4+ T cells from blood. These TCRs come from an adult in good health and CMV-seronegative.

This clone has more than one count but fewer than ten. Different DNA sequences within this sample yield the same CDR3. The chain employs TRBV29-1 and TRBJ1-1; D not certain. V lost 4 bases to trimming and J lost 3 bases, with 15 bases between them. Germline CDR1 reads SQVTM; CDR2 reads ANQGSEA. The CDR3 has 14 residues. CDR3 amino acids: CSVGTRIQDTEAFF. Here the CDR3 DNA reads TGCAGCGTTGGGACGAGAATTCAGGACACTGAAGCTTTCTTT.

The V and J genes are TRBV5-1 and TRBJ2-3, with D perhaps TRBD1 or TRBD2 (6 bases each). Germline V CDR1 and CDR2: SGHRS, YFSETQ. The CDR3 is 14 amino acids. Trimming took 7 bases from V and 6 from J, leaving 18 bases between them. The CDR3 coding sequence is TGCGCCAGCTCCCGAGGAGGGGGGTCGGATACGCAGTATTTT. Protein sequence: CASSRGGGSDTQYF.

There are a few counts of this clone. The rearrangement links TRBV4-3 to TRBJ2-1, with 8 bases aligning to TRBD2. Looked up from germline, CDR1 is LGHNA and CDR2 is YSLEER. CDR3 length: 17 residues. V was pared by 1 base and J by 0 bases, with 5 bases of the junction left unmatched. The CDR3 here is CASSQGGAGGSYNEQFF. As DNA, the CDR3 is TGCGCCAGCAGCCAAGGTGGGGCGGGGGGCTCCTACAATGAGCAGTTCTTC.

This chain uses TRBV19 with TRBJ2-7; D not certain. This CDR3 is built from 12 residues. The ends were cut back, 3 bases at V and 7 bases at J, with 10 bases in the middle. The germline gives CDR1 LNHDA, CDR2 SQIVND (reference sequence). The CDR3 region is CASSMGREEQYF. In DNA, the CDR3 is TGTGCCAGTAGTATGGGAAGGGAAGAGCAGTACTTC. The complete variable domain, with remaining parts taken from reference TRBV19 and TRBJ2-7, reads DGGITQSPKYLFRKEGQNVTLSCEQNLNHDAMYWYRQDPGQGLRLIYYSQIVNDFQKGDIAEGYSVSREKKESFPLTVTSAQKNPTAFYLCASSMGREEQYFGPGTRLTVT.

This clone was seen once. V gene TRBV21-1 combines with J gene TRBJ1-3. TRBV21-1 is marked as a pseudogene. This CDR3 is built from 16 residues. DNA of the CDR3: TGTGCCAGCAGCAAAGGAGGCAAGAAGGGTGGAAACACCATATATTTT. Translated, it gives CASSKGGKKGGNTIYF.

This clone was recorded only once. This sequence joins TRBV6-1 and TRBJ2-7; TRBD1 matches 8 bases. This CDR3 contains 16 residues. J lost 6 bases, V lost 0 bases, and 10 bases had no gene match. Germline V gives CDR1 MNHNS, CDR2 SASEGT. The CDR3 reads CASSEALGTGLTEQYF. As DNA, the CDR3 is TGTGCCAGCAGTGAAGCGCTAGGGACAGGCCTGACCGAGCAGTACTTC.

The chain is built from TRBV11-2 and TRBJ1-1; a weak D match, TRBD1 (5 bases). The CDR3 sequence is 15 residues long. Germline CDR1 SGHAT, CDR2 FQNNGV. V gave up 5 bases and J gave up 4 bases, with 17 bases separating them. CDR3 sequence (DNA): TGTGCCAGCAGCCCCCTCGGGGGTGGGAGCACTGAAGCTTTCTTT. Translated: CASSPLGGGSTEAFF.

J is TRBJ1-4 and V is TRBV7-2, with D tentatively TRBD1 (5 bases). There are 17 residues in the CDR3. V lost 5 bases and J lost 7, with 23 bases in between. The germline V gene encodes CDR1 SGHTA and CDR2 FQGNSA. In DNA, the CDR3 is TGTGCCAGCAGCCAGAGATTGGGGGGAAATAGGATTGAAAAACTGTTTTTT. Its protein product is CASSQRLGGNRIEKLFF.